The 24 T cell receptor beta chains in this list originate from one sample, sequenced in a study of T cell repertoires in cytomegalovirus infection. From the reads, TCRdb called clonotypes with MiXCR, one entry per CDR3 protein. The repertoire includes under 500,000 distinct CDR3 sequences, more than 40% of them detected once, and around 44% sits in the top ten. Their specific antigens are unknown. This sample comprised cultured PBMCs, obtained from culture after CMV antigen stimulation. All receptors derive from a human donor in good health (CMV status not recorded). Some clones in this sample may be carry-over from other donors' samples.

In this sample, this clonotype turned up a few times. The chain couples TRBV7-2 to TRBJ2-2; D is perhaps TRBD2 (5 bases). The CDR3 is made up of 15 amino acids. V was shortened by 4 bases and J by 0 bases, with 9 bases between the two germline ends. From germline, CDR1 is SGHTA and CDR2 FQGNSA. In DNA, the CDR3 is TGTGCCAGCAGCTGGAGGAGTGCGAACACCGGGGAGCTGTTTTTT. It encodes CASSWRSANTGELFF.

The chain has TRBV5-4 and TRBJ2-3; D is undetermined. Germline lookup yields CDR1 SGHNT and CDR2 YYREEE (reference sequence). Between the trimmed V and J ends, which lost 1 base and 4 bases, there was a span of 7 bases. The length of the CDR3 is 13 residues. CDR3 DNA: TGTGCCAGCAGCTTGATTCGGTCAGATACGCAGTATTTT. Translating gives CASSLIRSDTQYF.

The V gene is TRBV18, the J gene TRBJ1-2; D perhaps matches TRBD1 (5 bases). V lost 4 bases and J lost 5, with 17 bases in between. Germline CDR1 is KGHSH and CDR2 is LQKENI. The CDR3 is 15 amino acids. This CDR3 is CASSQPGTDLYGYTF. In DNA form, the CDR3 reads TGTGCCAGCTCACAACCCGGGACGGACCTGTATGGCTACACCTTC.

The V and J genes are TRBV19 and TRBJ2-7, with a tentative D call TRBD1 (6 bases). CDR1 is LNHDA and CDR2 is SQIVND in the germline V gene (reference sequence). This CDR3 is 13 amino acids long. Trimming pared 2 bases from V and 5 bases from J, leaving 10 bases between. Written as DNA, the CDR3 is TGTGCCAGTAGTATACAGGGGTGGAACGAGCAGTACTTC. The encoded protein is CASSIQGWNEQYF. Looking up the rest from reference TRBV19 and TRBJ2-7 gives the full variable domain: DGGITQSPKYLFRKEGQNVTLSCEQNLNHDAMYWYRQDPGQGLRLIYYSQIVNDFQKGDIAEGYSVSREKKESFPLTVTSAQKNPTAFYLCASSIQGWNEQYFGPGTRLTVT.

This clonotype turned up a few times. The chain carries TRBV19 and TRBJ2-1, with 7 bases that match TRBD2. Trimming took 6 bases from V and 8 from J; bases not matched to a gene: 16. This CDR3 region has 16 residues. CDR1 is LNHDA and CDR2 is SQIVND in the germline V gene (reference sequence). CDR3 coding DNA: TGTGCCAGTAGGCGCAATATAGCTAGCGGAGGGTATGAGCAGTTCTTC. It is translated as CASRRNIASGGYEQFF.

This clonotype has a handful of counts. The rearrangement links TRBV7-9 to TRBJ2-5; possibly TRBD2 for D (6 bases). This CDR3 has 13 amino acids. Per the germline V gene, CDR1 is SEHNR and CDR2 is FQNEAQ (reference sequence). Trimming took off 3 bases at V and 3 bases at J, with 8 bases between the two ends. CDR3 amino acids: CASSLLAEETQYF. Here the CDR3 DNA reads TGTGCCAGCAGCTTGTTAGCGGAAGAGACCCAGTACTTC.

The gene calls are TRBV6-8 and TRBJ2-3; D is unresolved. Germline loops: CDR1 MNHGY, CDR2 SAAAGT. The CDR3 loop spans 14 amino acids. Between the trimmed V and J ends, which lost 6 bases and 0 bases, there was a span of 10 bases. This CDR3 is CASRTHRSTDTQYF. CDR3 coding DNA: TGTGCCAGCAGAACCCACCGGAGCACAGATACGCAGTATTTT.

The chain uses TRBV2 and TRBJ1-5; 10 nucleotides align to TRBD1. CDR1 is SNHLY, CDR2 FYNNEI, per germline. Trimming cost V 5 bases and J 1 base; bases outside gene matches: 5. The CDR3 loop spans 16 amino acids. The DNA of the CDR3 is TGTGCCAGCAGTCCCGGGACAGGGGTGAGCAATCAGCCCCAGCATTTT. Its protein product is CASSPGTGVSNQPQHF.

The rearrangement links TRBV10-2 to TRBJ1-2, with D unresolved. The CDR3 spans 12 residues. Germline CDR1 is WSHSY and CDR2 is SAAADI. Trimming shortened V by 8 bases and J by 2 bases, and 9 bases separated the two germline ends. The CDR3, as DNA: TGCGCCAGCCTCGTGGCCAACTATGGCTACACCTTC. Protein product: CASLVANYGYTF.

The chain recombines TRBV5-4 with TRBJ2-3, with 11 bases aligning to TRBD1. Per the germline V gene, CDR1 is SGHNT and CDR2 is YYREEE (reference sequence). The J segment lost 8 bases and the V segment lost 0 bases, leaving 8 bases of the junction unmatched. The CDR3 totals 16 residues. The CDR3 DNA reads TGTGCCAGCAGCTTGGAGGGACAGGGGGTCGCCCGTACGCAGTATTTT. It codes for CASSLEGQGVARTQYF.

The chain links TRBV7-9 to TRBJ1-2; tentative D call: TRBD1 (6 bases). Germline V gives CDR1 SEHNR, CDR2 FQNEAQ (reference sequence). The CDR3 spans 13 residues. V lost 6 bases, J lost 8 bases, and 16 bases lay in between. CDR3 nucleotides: TGTGCCAGCAGTGGCGGGGGGCCGGTCGGCTACACCTTC. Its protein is CASSGGGPVGYTF.

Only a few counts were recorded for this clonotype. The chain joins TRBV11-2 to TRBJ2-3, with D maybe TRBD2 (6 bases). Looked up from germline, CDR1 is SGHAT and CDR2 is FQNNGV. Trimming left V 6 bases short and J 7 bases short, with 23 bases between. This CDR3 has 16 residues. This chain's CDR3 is CASRRTGGTFENTQYF. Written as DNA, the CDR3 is TGTGCCAGCAGGAGGACTGGTGGGACTTTCGAGAATACGCAGTATTTT. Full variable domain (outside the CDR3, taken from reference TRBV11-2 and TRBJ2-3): EAGVAQSPRYKIIEKRQSVAFWCNPISGHATLYWYQQILGQGPKLLIQFQNNGVVDDSQLPKDRFSAERLKGVDSTLKIQPAKLEDSAVYLCASRRTGGTFENTQYFGPGTRLTVL.

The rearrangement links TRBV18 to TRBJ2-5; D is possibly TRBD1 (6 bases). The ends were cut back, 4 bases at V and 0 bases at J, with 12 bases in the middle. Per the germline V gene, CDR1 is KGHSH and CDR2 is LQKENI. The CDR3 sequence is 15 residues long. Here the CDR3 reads CASSRQQGNQETQYF. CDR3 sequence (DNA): TGTGCCAGCTCACGACAACAGGGCAACCAAGAGACCCAGTACTTC.

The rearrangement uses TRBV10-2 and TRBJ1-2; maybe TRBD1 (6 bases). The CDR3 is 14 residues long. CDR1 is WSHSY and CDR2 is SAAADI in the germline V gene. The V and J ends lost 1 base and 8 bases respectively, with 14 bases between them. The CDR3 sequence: CASSEFGQGYGYTF. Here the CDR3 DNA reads TGCGCCAGCAGTGAGTTTGGGCAGGGGTACGGCTACACCTTC.

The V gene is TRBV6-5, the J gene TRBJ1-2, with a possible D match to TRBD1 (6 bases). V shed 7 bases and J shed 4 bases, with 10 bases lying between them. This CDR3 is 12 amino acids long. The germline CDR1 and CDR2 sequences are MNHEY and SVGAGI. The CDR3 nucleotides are TGTGCCAGCAAGGGGGGGCCCTATGGCTACACCTTC. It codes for CASKGGPYGYTF.

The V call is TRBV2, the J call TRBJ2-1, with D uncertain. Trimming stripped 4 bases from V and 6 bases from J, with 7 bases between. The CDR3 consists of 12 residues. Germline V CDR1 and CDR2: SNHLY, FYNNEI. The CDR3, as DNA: TGTGCCAGCAGTGGAGTATTCAATGAGCAGTTCTTC. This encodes CASSGVFNEQFF.

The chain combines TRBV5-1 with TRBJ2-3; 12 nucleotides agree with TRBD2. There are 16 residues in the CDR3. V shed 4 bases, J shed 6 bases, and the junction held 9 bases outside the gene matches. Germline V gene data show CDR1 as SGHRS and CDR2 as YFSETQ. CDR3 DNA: TGCGCCAGCAGCACCGGACTAGCGGGAAGCCTCGATACGCAGTATTTT. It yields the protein CASSTGLAGSLDTQYF.

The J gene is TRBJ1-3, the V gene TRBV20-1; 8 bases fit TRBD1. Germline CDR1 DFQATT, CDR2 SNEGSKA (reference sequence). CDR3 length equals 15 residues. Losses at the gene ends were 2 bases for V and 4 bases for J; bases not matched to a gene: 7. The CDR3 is CSARRGQGAGNTIYF. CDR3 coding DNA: TGCAGTGCTAGAAGAGGGCAGGGGGCCGGAAACACCATATATTTT.

The CDR3 loop reads CASSPNTGNGYTF. CDR3 DNA: TGTGCCAGCTCACCCAACACCGGGAATGGCTACACCTTC. The chain has TRBV18 and TRBJ1-2; D not resolved. Germline loops: CDR1 KGHSH, CDR2 LQKENI. Trimming removed 3 bases from V and 6 bases from J, with 11 bases in between. CDR3 length: 13 residues.

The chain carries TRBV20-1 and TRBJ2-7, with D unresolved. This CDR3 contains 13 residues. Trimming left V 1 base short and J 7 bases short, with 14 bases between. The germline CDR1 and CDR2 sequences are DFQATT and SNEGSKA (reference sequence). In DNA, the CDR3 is TGCAGTGCTAGAGGTCCTAGTCGTGAAGAGCAGTACTTC. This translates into CSARGPSREEQYF.

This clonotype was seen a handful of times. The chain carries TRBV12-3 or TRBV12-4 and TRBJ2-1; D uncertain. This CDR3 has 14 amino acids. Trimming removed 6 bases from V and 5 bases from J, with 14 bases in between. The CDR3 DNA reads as TGTGCCAGCAGCCCCCCCATCGGCCACAATGAGCAGTTCTTC. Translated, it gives CASSPPIGHNEQFF.

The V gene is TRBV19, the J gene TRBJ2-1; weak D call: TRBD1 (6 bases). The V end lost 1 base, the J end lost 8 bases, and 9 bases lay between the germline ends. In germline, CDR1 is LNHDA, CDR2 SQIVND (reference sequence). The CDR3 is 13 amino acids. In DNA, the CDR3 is TGTGCCAGTAGTATAGGACAGGAGGATGAGCAGTTCTTC. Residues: CASSIGQEDEQFF.

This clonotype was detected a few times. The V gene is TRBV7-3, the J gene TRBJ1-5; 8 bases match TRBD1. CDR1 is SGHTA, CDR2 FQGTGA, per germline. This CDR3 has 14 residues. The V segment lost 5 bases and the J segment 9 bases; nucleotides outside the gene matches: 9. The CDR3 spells CASSVGQGTAPQHF. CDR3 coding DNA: TGTGCCAGCAGCGTTGGACAGGGCACAGCGCCCCAGCATTTT.

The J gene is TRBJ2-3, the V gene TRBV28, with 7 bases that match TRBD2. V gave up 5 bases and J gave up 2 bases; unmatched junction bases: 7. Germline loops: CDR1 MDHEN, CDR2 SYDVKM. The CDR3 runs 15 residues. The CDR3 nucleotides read TGTGCCAGCAGTCTCGCGGGGGACCTCACAGATACGCAGTATTTT. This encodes CASSLAGDLTDTQYF.